A single sample is the source of the 3 T cell receptor beta chains below, sequenced in a study of post-analysis software for immune sequencing data. Overall study findings and caveats: TRBV5-6, TRBV5-1 and TRBV20-1 were among 4 or 5 TRBV segments more frequent in patients than controls.

No cognate antigen is known for these TCRs. Built from TCR beta cDNA, the libraries had unique molecular identifiers in them. Using its own MiXCR run on the PCR reads, TCRdb lists one record per CDR3 protein. The sample has 650,000 to 850,000 distinct CDR3 sequences; 46% are singletons. Material: blood. The receptors originated from a girl under 18 with multiple sclerosis.

The chain carries TRBV11-2 and TRBJ2-2, with 13 nucleotides matching TRBD2. In germline, CDR1 is SGHAT, CDR2 FQNNGV. The CDR3 consists of 17 residues. J gave up 3 bases and V 9 bases, and 10 bases lay outside the gene matches. CDR3 loop: CASTRTSGSSDTGELFF. DNA for the CDR3: TGTGCCAGTACCCGGACTAGCGGGAGTTCGGACACCGGGGAGCTGTTTTTT.

This clonotype was detected only a few times. The chain recombines TRBV6-5 with TRBJ2-1; the D gene is possibly TRBD2 (6 bases). Germline assignment: CDR1 MNHEY and CDR2 SVGAGI. The V and J ends lost 5 bases and 9 bases respectively, with 14 bases between them. The CDR3 extends over 13 amino acids. Here the CDR3 DNA reads TGTGCCAGCAGTCCCACTCGGGGGACTGAGCAGTTCTTC. Translating it yields CASSPTRGTEQFF.

This clonotype has just a few counts. The V and J genes are TRBV29-1 and TRBJ2-5, with D possibly being TRBD1 (6 bases). The CDR3 is 14 residues long. With 6 bases removed from V and 5 bases from J, the gap between germline ends came to 19 bases. Germline-derived CDR1 and CDR2 are SQVTM and ANQGSEA. As DNA, the CDR3 is TGCAGCGTCAGCACAAACAGGGTTGGGGAGACCCAGTACTTC. Its protein is CSVSTNRVGETQYF.